This TCR beta chain originates from a study of technical replicates of blood from a handful of donors (dated by TCRdb to the late 2010s). Its CDR3 holds 16 amino acids, cysteine through phenylalanine. Only the CDR3 DNA stays, 48 bases, in frame from base 1. Relative to germline, V is missing 4 bases and J is missing 4 bases, with 5 bases of the junction outside any gene match. CDR1 and CDR2 were assigned from the germline V gene as SQVTM and ANQGSEA. In the case of this clone: The antigen it recognizes is unknown. Nothing much larger sits one base from this clone, and base qualities are not available.

Library prep was done by the immunoSEQ multiplex PCR assay. TCRdb stores this immuneACCESS table with in-frame sequences only. Part of the clones is absent; in the studies checked, under half of the shortfall reflects unresolved V genes, and no reason is known for the rest. Counted in this sample were around 80,000 clones; around nine tenths of them appeared once. The ten largest clones add up to 0.25% of the sample. Source material: T cells isolated from PBMCs. The TCR originated in a human donor in good health. This receptor chain uses TRBV29-1 and TRBJ2-2; 14 of the junction bases match TRBD2. The bases are TGCAGCGTTGGACTAGCGGGAGGGCCGATCACCGGGGAGCTGTTTTTT. Protein translation: CSVGLAGGPITGELFF.